These 14 T cell receptor beta chains were sequenced from one sample in a study of blood T cells in healthy people across ages. Using a J-beta primer mix together with a sample-barcoded 5' primer, a second PCR was run for roughly 7 to 11 cycles. TCRdb ran MiXCR on the 5' RACE reads and lists one entry per CDR3 protein. The repertoire consists of about 650,000 distinct CDR3 sequences, with roughly 30% occurring once and the leading ten covering 15%. Sample: blood. These receptor sequences come from a woman older than 75 in good health.

The J gene is TRBJ2-1, the V gene TRBV24-1, with TRBD2 identical over 13 bases. V shed 10 bases and J 2 bases; nucleotides not matched to a gene: 19. The CDR3 runs 20 residues. Germline V gene sequence: CDR1 KGHDR, CDR2 SFDVKD. The CDR3 here is CATQPTFRTSGSIAYNEQFF. In DNA form, the CDR3 reads TGTGCCACTCAACCTACCTTCAGGACTAGCGGGAGTATAGCCTACAATGAGCAGTTCTTC.

On this clonotype itself: This may be a read error, as it is one base from a much larger clone. J is TRBJ2-1 and V is TRBV10-3; 8 nucleotides align to TRBD1. CDR1 and CDR2 (germline): ENHRY, SYGVKD. CDR3 length equals 15 residues. The CDR3 here is CAISGLAGGYDEQFF. CDR3 bases: TGTGCCATCAGTGGTTTGGCAGGGGGCTACGATGAGCAGTTCTTC.

V and J are TRBV28 and TRBJ2-1, with D unresolved. V gave up 2 bases and J gave up 6 bases, with 14 bases separating them. CDR3 length equals 15 residues. Germline V gives CDR1 MDHEN, CDR2 SYDVKM. The CDR3 spells CASSLITGRRNEQFF. The CDR3 region has the DNA TGTGCCAGCAGTTTAATTACGGGTCGACGCAATGAGCAGTTCTTC.

This chain connects TRBV7-9 to TRBJ2-2, with D maybe TRBD1 (5 bases). The germline CDR1 and CDR2 sequences are SEHNR and FQNEAQ (reference sequence). The CDR3 has 14 amino acids. Deletions cut 7 bases from V and 1 base from J, with 10 bases between. CDR3 bases: TGTGCCAGCACACCCCAGGGGAACACCGGGGAGCTGTTTTTT. Encoded protein: CASTPQGNTGELFF. The full variable domain, completed using reference TRBV7-9 and TRBJ2-2, is DTGVSQNPRHKITKRGQNVTFRCDPISEHNRLYWYRQTLGQGPEFLTYFQNEAQLEKSRLLSDRFSAERPKGSFSTLEIQRTEQGDSAMYLCASTPQGNTGELFFGEGSRLTVL.

In its sample, this clonotype was seen a few times. This sequence may be a read error, since a much larger clone differs from it by one base. The chain combines TRBV6-2 or TRBV6-3 with TRBJ1-5, with 10 bases identical to TRBD1. CDR3 length: 16 residues. In germline, CDR1 is MNHEY, CDR2 SVGEGT. The ends lost 6 bases at V and 4 bases at J; junction bases unmatched: 9. CDR3 coding DNA: TGTGCCAGCAGCGCCCCGAGACAGGGGGCGAATCAGCCCCAGCATTTT. Protein product: CASSAPRQGANQPQHF.

This clonotype has ten or more counts. The V gene is TRBV20-1, the J gene TRBJ2-5; TRBD2 matches at 7 bases. CDR1 and CDR2 (germline): DFQATT, SNEGSKA (reference sequence). Trimming cost V 0 bases and J 4 bases; bases outside gene matches: 8. The CDR3 is made up of 15 amino acids. CDR3 residues: CSARDQITSVETQYF. For the CDR3, the DNA is TGCAGTGCTAGAGATCAAATTACTAGCGTAGAGACCCAGTACTTC.

Ten or more counts support this clonotype. The rearrangement links TRBV7-9 to TRBJ2-5, with D maybe TRBD2 (6 bases). V lost 2 bases, J lost 4 bases, and 14 bases lay in between. The CDR3 is 15 amino acids. Germline values: CDR1 SEHNR, CDR2 FQNEAQ (reference sequence). In DNA form, the CDR3 reads TGTGCCAGCAGCTTAAATCAGGGAGGCGCAGAGACCCAGTACTTC. Translation gives CASSLNQGGAETQYF. Based on the CDR3 plus reference TRBV7-9 and TRBJ2-5, the full variable domain is DTGVSQNPRHKITKRGQNVTFRCDPISEHNRLYWYRQTLGQGPEFLTYFQNEAQLEKSRLLSDRFSAERPKGSFSTLEIQRTEQGDSAMYLCASSLNQGGAETQYFGPGTRLLVL.

Concerning this clonotype: This may stem from a read error, because a much larger clone lies one nucleotide away. The chain couples TRBV30 to TRBJ2-5; D is perhaps TRBD1 or TRBD2 (6 bases each). This CDR3 has 12 residues. V was trimmed by 7 bases and J by 11 bases, leaving 20 bases between them. Germline lookup yields CDR1 GTSNPN and CDR2 SVGIG (reference sequence). This CDR3 reads CASRGGLDEQYF. DNA for the CDR3: TGTGCCTCCCGAGGGGGGCTCGATGAGCAGTACTTC.

This clonotype showed up many times. The V and J genes are TRBV5-1 and TRBJ1-2; D remains unclear. Germline CDR1 and CDR2: SGHRS and YFSETQ. The V gene lost 3 bases and the J gene lost 6 bases, with 12 bases spanning the gap. This CDR3 contains 13 residues. For the CDR3, the DNA is TGCGCCAGCAGCTATCGACATCAGGATGGCTACACCTTC. This encodes CASSYRHQDGYTF.

This clonotype was observed many times. The rearrangement joins TRBV24-1 to TRBJ2-3; no definite D call. V was pared by 5 bases and J by 0 bases, with 2 bases between. The CDR3 covers 12 residues. The germline V gene encodes CDR1 KGHDR and CDR2 SFDVKD. The CDR3 DNA is TGTGCCACCAGTGCTAGCACAGATACGCAGTATTTT. Translated: CATSASTDTQYF.

The rearrangement joins TRBV6-5 to TRBJ1-4; TRBD1 matches 7 bases. The germline CDR1 and CDR2 sequences are MNHEY and SVGAGI. The CDR3 has 16 residues. V dropped 2 bases and J dropped 8; count of bases not matched to a gene: 11. The CDR3 is CASSYTNRGLGEKLFF. In nucleotides, the CDR3 is TGTGCCAGCAGTTACACAAACAGGGGCCTCGGGGAAAAACTGTTTTTT.

V and J are TRBV6-6 and TRBJ2-7; no definite D call. Trimming left V 2 bases short and J 0 bases short, with 8 bases between. CDR1 is MNHNY and CDR2 is SVGAGI in the germline V gene (reference sequence). The CDR3 length is 14 residues. In DNA, the CDR3 is TGTGCCAGCAGTTACGATGTTACCTCCTACGAGCAGTACTTC. Its translation is CASSYDVTSYEQYF.

This clonotype has more than one count but fewer than ten. The rearrangement joins TRBV10-3 to TRBJ1-1; 9 nucleotides align to TRBD1. The germline CDR1 and CDR2 sequences are ENHRY and SYGVKD. The CDR3 spans 15 residues. The V and J ends lost 4 bases and 1 base, in that order; junction bases with no gene match: 4. The CDR3 region has the DNA TGTGCCATCAGTGCAACAGGGGGCGAGAACACTGAAGCTTTCTTT. Amino acid sequence: CAISATGGENTEAFF.

This clonotype was counted a few times. The rearrangement links TRBV12-3 or TRBV12-4 to TRBJ1-1, with 7 bases matching TRBD1. This CDR3 comprises 15 residues. The V gene end was trimmed by 5 bases and the J gene end by 5 bases; junction bases not matched to a gene: 11. In nucleotides, the CDR3 is TGTGCCAGCAGTCCGTTCCAGGGGGTAGGGACTGAAGCTTTCTTT. Residues: CASSPFQGVGTEAFF.